Below, one T cell receptor beta chain is given with its context. The antigen is unknown. PCR used 60 Vbeta primers and 13 Jbeta primers. Clones were sequenced by immunoSEQ multiplex PCR, and TCRdb holds only the in-frame ones, with some missing. The data show 270,000 or so clones, with 86% seen just once and roughly 4% held by the top ten. The germline V gene has CDR1 SGHNT and CDR2 YENEEA. The CDR3 runs 16 residues. V gave up 3 bases and J gave up 3 bases; unmatched junction bases: 8. This entry belongs to a study of cytomegalovirus exposure and HLA in healthy donors. Study-level findings and limits: Immune exposure was documented only through CMV serostatus. Per a prior analysis, the majority of TCR beta V segments were productive roughly 87% or roughly 30% of the time. The listing of approximately 160 TCR beta chains classed them as cytomegalovirus-associated.

The chain recombines TRBV11-3 with TRBJ2-1; TRBD1 matches 7 bases. Sequencing input: PBMCs. This clonotype originated in a middle-aged man in good health and CMV-seropositive. CDR3 loop: CASSLGTGVGYNEQFF. CDR3 nucleotides: TGTGCCAGCAGCTTGGGAACAGGGGTGGGCTACAATGAGCAGTTCTTC.